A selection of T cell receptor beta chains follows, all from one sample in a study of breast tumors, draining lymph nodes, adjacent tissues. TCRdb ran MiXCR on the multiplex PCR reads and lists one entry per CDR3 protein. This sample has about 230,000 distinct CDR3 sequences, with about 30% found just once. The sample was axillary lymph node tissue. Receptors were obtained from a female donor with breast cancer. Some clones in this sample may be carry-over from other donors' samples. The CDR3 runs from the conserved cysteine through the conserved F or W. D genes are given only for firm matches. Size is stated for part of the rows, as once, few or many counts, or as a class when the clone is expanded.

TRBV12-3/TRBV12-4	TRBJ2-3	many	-	CASSFLPQGGPRVGPRTDTQYF	TGTGCCAGCAGTTTTTTGCCTCAGGGGGGGCCCCGAGTGGGGCCGCGCACAGATACGCAGTATTTT
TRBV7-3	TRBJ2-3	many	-	CASSLKGKDTQYF	TGTGCCAGCAGCTTAAAAGGGAAAGATACGCAGTATTTT
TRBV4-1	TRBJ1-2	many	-	CASSQPGNNYGYTF	TGCGCCAGCAGCCAGCCCGGGAATAACTATGGCTACACCTTC
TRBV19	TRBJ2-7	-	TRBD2	CASGVGGRALDEQYF	TGTGCCAGTGGCGTGGGCGGGAGGGCCCTTGACGAGCAGTACTTC
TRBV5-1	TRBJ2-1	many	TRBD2	CASSFLAGAENEQFF	TGCGCCAGCAGCTTTCTAGCGGGAGCAGAGAATGAGCAGTTCTTC
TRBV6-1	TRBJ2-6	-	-	CASSEARWFSGANVLTF	TGTGCCAGCAGTGAAGCGCGGTGGTTCTCTGGGGCCAACGTCCTGACTTTC
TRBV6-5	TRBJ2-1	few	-	CASTKGGHNEQFF	TGTGCCAGCACCAAAGGGGGACACAATGAGCAGTTCTTC
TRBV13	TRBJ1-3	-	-	CASSPRGSENTIYF	TGTGCCAGCAGCCCTCGAGGCAGCGAAAACACCATATATTTT
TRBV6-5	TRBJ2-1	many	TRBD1	CASSYSPLLGGDEQFF	TGTGCCAGCAGTTACAGCCCTCTCCTAGGGGGCGATGAGCAGTTCTTC
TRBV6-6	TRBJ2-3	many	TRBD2	CASSYGRAGTDTQYF	TGTGCCAGCAGTTACGGGAGGGCCGGGACAGATACGCAGTATTTT
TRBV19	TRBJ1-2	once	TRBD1	CASSIRPGQAHYGYTF	TGTGCCAGTAGTATACGCCCGGGACAGGCCCACTATGGCTACACCTTC
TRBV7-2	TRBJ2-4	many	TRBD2	CASSQTSGNNIQYF	TGTGCCAGCAGCCAGACTAGCGGGAACAACATTCAGTACTTC
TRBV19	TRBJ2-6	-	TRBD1	CARTGWGTGLAGANVLTF	TGTGCCAGGACCGGTTGGGGGACAGGGTTGGCCGGGGCCAACGTCCTGACTTTC
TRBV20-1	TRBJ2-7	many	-	CSATIALGPYEQYF	TGCAGTGCCACTATAGCGTTAGGGCCCTACGAGCAGTACTTC
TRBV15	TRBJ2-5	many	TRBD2	CATSSPGLGETQYF	TGTGCCACCAGCAGTCCGGGACTAGGAGAGACCCAGTACTTC
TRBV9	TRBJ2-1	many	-	CASSPCPGTSF	TGTGCCAGCAGCCCGTGTCCCGGGACGTCCTTC
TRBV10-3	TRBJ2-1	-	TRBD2	CAISGTSGRGNEQFF	TGTGCCATCAGTGGGACTAGCGGGAGAGGGAATGAGCAGTTCTTC
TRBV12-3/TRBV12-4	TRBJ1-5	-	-	CASSPGKRGSNQPQHF	TGTGCCAGCAGTCCAGGAAAGAGGGGAAGCAATCAGCCCCAGCATTTT
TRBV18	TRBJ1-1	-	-	CASSPPGPTRPEAFF	TGTGCCAGCTCACCCCCCGGACCGACGCGACCTGAAGCTTTCTTT
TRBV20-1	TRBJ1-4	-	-	CSARDRREDEKLFF	TGCAGTGCTAGAGATAGGCGGGAAGATGAAAAACTGTTTTTT
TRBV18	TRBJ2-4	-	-	CASSPMRGANIRYF	TGTGCCAGCTCACCAATGAGGGGCGCAAACATTCGGTACTTC
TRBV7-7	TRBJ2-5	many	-	CASSPGQGETQYF	TGTGCTAGCAGCCCCGGGCAAGGGGAGACCCAGTACTTC
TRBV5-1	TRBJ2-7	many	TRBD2	CASSLVTSGSVEQYF	TGCGCCAGCAGCTTGGTGACTAGCGGGAGTGTCGAGCAGTACTTC